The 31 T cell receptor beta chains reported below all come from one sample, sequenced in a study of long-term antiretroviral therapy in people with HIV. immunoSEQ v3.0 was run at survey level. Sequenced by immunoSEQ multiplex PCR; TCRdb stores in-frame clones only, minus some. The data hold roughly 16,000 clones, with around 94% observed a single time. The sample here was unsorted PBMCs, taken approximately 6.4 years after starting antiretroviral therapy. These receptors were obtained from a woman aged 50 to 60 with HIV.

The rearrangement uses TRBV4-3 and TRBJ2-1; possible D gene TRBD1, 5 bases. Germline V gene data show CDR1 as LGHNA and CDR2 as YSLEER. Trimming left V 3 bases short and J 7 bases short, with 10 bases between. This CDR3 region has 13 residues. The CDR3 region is CASSHGRGNEQFF. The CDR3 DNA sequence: TGCGCCAGCAGCCATGGTAGGGGAAATGAGCAGTTCTTC.

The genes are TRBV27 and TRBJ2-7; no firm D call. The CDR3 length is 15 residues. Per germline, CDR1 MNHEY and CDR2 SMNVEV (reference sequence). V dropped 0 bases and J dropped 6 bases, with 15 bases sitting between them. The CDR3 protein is CASSLSILMNPEQYF. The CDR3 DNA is TGTGCCAGCAGTTTATCAATCCTAATGAATCCCGAGCAGTACTTC.

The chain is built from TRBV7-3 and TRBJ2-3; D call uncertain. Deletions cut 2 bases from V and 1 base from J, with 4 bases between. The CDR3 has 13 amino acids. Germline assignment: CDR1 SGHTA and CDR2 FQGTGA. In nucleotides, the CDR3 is TGTGCCAGCAGCTTAGGGGGCACAGATACGCAGTATTTT. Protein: CASSLGGTDTQYF.

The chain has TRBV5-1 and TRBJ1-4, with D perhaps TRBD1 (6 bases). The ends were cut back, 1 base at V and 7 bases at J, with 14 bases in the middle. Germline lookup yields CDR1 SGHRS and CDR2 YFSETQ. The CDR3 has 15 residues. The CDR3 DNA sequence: TGCGCCAGCAGCTTGAGGGGGGACGTAATTGAAAAACTGTTTTTT. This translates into CASSLRGDVIEKLFF.

This CDR3 is CASSQPGQGGEKLFF. The CDR3 DNA is TGCGCCAGCAGCCAACCCGGACAGGGTGGGGAAAAACTGTTTTTT. V is TRBV4-1 and J is TRBJ1-4; 8 nucleotides line up with TRBD1. This CDR3 has 15 residues. Per the germline V gene, CDR1 is MGHRA and CDR2 is YSYEKL. V lost 2 bases, J lost 8 bases, and 7 bases stayed unmatched.

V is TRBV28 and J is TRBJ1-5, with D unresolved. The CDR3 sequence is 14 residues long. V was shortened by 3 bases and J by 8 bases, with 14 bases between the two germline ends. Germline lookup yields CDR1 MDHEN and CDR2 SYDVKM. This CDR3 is CASSFSGYLKPQHF. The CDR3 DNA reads TGTGCCAGCAGTTTTTCCGGGTACCTTAAGCCCCAGCATTTT. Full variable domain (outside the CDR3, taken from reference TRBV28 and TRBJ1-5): DVKVTQSSRYLVKRTGEKVFLECVQDMDHENMFWYRQDPGLGLRLIYFSYDVKMKEKGDIPEGYSVSREKKERFSLILESASTNQTSMYLCASSFSGYLKPQHFGDGTRLSIL.

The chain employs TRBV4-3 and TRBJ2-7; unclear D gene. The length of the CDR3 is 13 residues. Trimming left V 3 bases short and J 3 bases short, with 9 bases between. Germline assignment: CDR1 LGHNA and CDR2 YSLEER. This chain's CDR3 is CASSQGSYYEQYF. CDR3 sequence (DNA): TGCGCCAGCAGCCAGGGATCCTACTACGAGCAGTACTTC.

The CDR3 loop reads CASRGVAGDSDTQYF. For the CDR3, the DNA is TGTGCCAGCAGGGGCGTGGCGGGAGATTCAGATACGCAGTATTTT. This chain links TRBV28 with TRBJ2-3; TRBD2 aligns across 7 bases. J gave up 4 bases and V 6 bases, and 10 bases lay outside the gene matches. The germline CDR1 and CDR2 sequences are MDHEN and SYDVKM. The CDR3 spans 15 residues.

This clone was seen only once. CDR3 nucleotide sequence: TGTGCCAGCAGCTCCCTGGACAGTTTCTACGAGCAGTACTTC. This codes for CASSSLDSFYEQYF. The chain links TRBV11-2 to TRBJ2-7; a weak D match, TRBD1 (6 bases). This CDR3 has 14 amino acids. V lost 4 bases and J 3 bases, leaving 13 bases between the germline ends. Germline-derived CDR1 and CDR2 are SGHAT and FQNNGV.

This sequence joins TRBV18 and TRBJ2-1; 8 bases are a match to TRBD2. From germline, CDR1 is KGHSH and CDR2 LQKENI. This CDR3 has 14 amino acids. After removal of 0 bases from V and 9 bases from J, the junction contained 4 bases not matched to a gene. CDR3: CASSPPAGGSEQFF. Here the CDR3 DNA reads TGTGCCAGCTCACCACCTGCGGGGGGCAGTGAGCAGTTCTTC.

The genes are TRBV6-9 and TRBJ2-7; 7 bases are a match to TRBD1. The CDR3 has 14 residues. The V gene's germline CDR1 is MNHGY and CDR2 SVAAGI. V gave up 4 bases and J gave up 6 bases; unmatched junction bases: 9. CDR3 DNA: TGTGCCAGCAGTTTGGGACAGTTCCTCCCCGAGCAGTACTTC. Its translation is CASSLGQFLPEQYF.

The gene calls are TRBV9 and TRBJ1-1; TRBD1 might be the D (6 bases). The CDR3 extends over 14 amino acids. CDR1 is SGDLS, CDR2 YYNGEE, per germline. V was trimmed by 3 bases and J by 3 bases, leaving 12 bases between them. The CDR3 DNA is TGTGCCAGCAGCGGATACAGGGAATACACTGAAGCTTTCTTT. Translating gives CASSGYREYTEAFF.

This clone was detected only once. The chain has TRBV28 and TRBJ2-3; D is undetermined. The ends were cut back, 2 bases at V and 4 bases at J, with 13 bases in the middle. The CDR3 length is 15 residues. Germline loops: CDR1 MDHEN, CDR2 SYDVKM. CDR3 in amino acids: CASSLNSARADTQYF. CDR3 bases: TGTGCCAGCAGTTTAAACTCAGCCCGGGCAGATACGCAGTATTTT.

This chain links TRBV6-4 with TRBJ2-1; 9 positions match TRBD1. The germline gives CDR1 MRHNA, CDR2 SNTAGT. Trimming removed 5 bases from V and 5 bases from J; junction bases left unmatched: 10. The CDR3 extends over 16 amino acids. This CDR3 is CASSNQQGATNNEQFF. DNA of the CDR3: TGTGCCAGCAGTAACCAACAGGGGGCTACGAACAATGAGCAGTTCTTC.

CDR3 in DNA: TGTGCCAGCAGTGAGGACAGGGTGACGCAGTATTTT. Its translation: CASSEDRVTQYF. The chain uses TRBV6-1 and TRBJ2-3; 8 bases are a match to TRBD1. V dropped 3 bases and J dropped 9; count of bases not matched to a gene: 2. Germline V lookup: CDR1 MNHNS, CDR2 SASEGT. The CDR3 extends over 12 amino acids.

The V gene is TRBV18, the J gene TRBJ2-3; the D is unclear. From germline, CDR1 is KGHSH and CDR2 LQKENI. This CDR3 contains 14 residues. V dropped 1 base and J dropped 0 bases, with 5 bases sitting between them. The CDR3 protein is CASSPRTSTDTQYF. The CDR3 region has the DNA TGTGCCAGCTCACCACGTACGAGCACAGATACGCAGTATTTT. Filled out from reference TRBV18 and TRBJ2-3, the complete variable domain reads NAGVMQNPRHLVRRRGQEARLRCSPMKGHSHVYWYRQLPEEGLKFMVYLQKENIIDESGMPKERFSAEFPKEGPSILRIQQVVRGDSAAYFCASSPRTSTDTQYFGPGTRLTVL.

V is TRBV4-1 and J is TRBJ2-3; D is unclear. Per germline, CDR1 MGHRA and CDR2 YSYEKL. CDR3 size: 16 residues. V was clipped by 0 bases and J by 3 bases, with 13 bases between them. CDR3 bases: TGCGCCAGCAGCCAAGATCCCGGAGTCGGAACAGATACGCAGTATTTT. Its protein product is CASSQDPGVGTDTQYF.

The CDR3 coding sequence is TGTGCCAGCAGTTTTTCCAATCAGCCCCAGCATTTT. This translates into CASSFSNQPQHF. This chain connects TRBV28 to TRBJ1-5; D unclear. V lost 3 bases and J 3 bases, leaving 3 bases between the germline ends. There are 12 residues in the CDR3. The germline CDR1 and CDR2 sequences are MDHEN and SYDVKM.

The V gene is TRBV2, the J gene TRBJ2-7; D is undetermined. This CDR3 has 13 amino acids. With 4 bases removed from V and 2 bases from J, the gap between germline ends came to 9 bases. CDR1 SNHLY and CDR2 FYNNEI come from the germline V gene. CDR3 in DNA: TGTGCCAGCAGTGGGTCCTTTACCTACGAGCAGTACTTC. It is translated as CASSGSFTYEQYF.

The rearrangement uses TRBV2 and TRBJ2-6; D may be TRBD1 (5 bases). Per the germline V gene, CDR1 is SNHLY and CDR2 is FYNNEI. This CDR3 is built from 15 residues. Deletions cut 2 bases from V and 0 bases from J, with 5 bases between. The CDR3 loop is CASSEQGSGANVLTF. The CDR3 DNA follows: TGTGCCAGCAGTGAACAGGGCTCTGGGGCCAACGTCCTGACTTTC.

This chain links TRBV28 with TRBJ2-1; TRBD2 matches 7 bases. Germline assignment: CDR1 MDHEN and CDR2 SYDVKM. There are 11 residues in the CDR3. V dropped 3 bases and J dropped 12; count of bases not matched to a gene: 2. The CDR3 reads CASSLGRAQFF. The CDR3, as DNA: TGTGCCAGCAGTTTGGGGAGGGCGCAGTTCTTC.

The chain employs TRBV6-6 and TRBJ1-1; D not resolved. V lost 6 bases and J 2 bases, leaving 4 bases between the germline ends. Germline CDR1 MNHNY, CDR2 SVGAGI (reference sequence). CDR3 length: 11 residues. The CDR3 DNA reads TGTGCCAGCAGCAAAAACACTGAAGCTTTCTTT. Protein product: CASSKNTEAFF.

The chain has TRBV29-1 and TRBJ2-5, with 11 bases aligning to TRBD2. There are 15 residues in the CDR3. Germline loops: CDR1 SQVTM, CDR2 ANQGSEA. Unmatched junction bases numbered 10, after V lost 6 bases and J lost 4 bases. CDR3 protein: CSVTKGTSGGETQYF. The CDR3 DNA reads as TGCAGCGTCACTAAGGGGACTAGCGGAGGAGAGACCCAGTACTTC.

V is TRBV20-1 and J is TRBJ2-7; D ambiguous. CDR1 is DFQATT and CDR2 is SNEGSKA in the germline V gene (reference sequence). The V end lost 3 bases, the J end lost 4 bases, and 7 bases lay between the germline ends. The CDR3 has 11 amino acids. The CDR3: CSASEDYEQYF. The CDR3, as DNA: TGCAGTGCTAGCGAGGATTACGAGCAGTACTTC.

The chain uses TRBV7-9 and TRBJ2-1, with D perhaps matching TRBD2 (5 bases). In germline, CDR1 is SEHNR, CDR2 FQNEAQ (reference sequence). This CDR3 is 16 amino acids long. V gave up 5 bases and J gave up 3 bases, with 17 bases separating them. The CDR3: CASSPLVGNHYNEQFF. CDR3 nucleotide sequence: TGTGCCAGCAGCCCACTAGTTGGCAATCACTACAATGAGCAGTTCTTC.

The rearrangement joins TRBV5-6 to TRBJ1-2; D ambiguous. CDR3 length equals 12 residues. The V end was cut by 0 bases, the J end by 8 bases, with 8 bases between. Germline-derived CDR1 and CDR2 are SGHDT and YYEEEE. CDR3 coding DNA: TGTGCCAGCAGCTTGGCAGGCGGAGGCTACACCTTC. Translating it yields CASSLAGGGYTF.

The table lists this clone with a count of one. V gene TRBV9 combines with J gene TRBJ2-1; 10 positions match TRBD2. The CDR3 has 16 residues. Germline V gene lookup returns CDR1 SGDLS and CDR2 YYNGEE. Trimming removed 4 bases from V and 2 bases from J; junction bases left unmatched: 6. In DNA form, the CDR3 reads TGTGCCAGCAGCCCACCGAGCGGGAGGGCCTACAATGAGCAGTTCTTC. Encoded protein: CASSPPSGRAYNEQFF.

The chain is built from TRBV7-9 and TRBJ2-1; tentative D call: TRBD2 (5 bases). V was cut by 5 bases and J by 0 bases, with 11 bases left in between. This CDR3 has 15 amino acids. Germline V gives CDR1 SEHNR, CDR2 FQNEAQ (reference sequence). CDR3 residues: CASSPPGSSYNEQFF. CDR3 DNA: TGTGCCAGCAGCCCACCTGGGAGCTCCTACAATGAGCAGTTCTTC.

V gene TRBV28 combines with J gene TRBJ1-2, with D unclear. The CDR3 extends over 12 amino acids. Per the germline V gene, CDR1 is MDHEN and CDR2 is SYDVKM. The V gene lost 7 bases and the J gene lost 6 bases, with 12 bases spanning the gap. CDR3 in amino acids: CASTTWADGYTF. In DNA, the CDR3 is TGTGCCAGCACCACATGGGCGGATGGCTACACCTTC.

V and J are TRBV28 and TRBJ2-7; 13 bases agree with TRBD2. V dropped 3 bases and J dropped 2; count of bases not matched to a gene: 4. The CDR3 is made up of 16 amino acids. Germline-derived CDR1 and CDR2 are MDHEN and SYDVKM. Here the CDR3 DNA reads TGTGCCAGCAGTTTGTTGGGGACTAGCGGGACCTACGAGCAGTACTTC. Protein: CASSLLGTSGTYEQYF.

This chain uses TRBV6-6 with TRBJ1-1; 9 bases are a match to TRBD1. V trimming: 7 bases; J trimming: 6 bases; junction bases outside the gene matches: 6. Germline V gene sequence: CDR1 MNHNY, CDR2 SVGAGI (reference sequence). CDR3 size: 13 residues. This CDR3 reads CASKRTGVSEAFF. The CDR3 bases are TGTGCCAGCAAGCGGACAGGGGTGTCTGAAGCTTTCTTT.